Listed here are 21 T cell receptor beta chains from one sample, sequenced in a study of T cell responses to AZD1222 COVID-19 vaccine. Sequenced by immunoSEQ multiplex PCR; TCRdb stores in-frame clones only, minus some. The table lists about 120,000 clones, approximately 93% of them singletons. The source material was peripheral blood, sampled on day 0 of AZD1222 vaccination. The receptors shown here come from an adult in good health.

The chain uses TRBV6-5 and TRBJ2-7, with 7 bases that match TRBD1. Trimming cost V 8 bases and J 1 base; bases outside gene matches: 8. CDR1 and CDR2 (germline): MNHEY, SVGAGI. This CDR3 region has 14 residues. CDR3 region: CASGSQGVSYEQYF. CDR3 in DNA: TGTGCCAGCGGCAGTCAGGGGGTTTCCTACGAGCAGTACTTC.

The chain recombines TRBV5-4 with TRBJ1-2, with 12 bases fitting TRBD1. The J segment lost 7 bases and the V segment lost 3 bases, leaving 4 bases of the junction unmatched. The CDR3 covers 14 residues. Germline V gene lookup returns CDR1 SGHNT and CDR2 YYREEE (reference sequence). Written as DNA, the CDR3 is TGTGCCAGCAGCTGGGGACAGGGGGCGGTTGGCTACACCTTC. Protein: CASSWGQGAVGYTF. Full variable domain (missing parts from reference TRBV5-4 and TRBJ1-2): ETGVTQSPTHLIKTRGQQVTLRCSSQSGHNTVSWYQQALGQGPQFIFQYYREEENGRGNFPPRFSGLQFPNYSSELNVNALELDDSALYLCASSWGQGAVGYTFGSGTRLTVV.

In this sample, this clone turned up once. This rearrangement joins TRBV7-3 to TRBJ2-1, with D tentatively TRBD2 (5 bases). Trimming took off 0 bases at V and 9 bases at J, with 9 bases between the two ends. Germline lookup yields CDR1 SGHTA and CDR2 FQGTGA. The CDR3 runs 13 residues. CDR3 DNA: TGTGCCAGCAGCTTAACCGCTAGCAGTGAGCAGTTCTTC. This translates into CASSLTASSEQFF.

V usage is TRBV11-1 and J usage is TRBJ2-1; unclear D gene. V lost 1 base to trimming and J lost 5 bases, with 6 bases between them. The CDR3 extends over 13 amino acids. Germline V lookup: CDR1 SGHAT, CDR2 FQDESV (reference sequence). The CDR3 nucleotides are TGTGCCAGCAGCTTAGATGGGGACAATGAGCAGTTCTTC. Amino acids: CASSLDGDNEQFF.

This clone turned up a few times. This chain uses TRBV9 with TRBJ2-5, with a weak D call TRBD1 (6 bases). There are 15 residues in the CDR3. With 4 bases removed from V and 5 bases from J, the gap between germline ends came to 18 bases. Germline V gene lookup returns CDR1 SGDLS and CDR2 YYNGEE. CDR3: CASSPRDTIFETQYF. The CDR3 region has the DNA TGTGCCAGCAGCCCCCGGGACACTATCTTCGAGACCCAGTACTTC.

This chain connects TRBV6-2 or TRBV6-3 to TRBJ1-6, with 7 bases identical to TRBD1. The trim removed 4 bases at V and 14 bases at J, leaving 17 bases unmatched. Germline V CDR1 and CDR2: MNHEY, SVGEGT. There are 16 residues in the CDR3. The CDR3 coding sequence is TGTGCCAGCAGTTGGATCGGGACAGCCCCTTTGAGATCCCTCCACTTT. Translation gives CASSWIGTAPLRSLHF.

The J gene is TRBJ2-3, the V gene TRBV9; 12 positions agree with TRBD2. Germline V CDR1 and CDR2: SGDLS, YYNGEE. CDR3 length: 18 residues. V was pared by 3 bases and J by 1 base, with 9 bases of the junction left unmatched. The CDR3 protein is CASSASSGGAARTDTQYF. CDR3 in DNA: TGTGCCAGCAGCGCTTCTAGCGGGGGGGCCGCCCGCACAGATACGCAGTATTTT.

This clone was detected once. The rearrangement uses TRBV11-2 and TRBJ1-2; a weak D match, TRBD1 (6 bases). CDR1 and CDR2 from the germline V gene are SGHAT and FQNNGV. The V and J ends lost 1 base and 3 bases respectively, with 15 bases between them. The CDR3 is 16 residues long. The CDR3 region has the DNA TGTGCCAGCAGCTTAGTTCGGGGGCGCGGGGACTATGGCTACACCTTC. It specifies CASSLVRGRGDYGYTF. Filled out from reference TRBV11-2 and TRBJ1-2, the complete variable domain reads EAGVAQSPRYKIIEKRQSVAFWCNPISGHATLYWYQQILGQGPKLLIQFQNNGVVDDSQLPKDRFSAERLKGVDSTLKIQPAKLEDSAVYLCASSLVRGRGDYGYTFGSGTRLTVV.

The chain employs TRBV28 and TRBJ2-4, with 10 bases fitting TRBD1. The CDR3 has 14 residues. The V gene's germline CDR1 is MDHEN and CDR2 SYDVKM. Trimming removed 6 bases from V and 2 bases from J; junction bases left unmatched: 1. CDR3 residues: CASRGQGTKNIQYF. The CDR3 nucleotides are TGTGCCAGCAGGGGACAGGGGACCAAAAACATTCAGTACTTC.

This chain connects TRBV5-1 to TRBJ1-1; tentatively, D is TRBD1 (5 bases). The CDR3 totals 14 residues. V lost 3 bases, J lost 0 bases, and 9 bases lay in between. The germline gives CDR1 SGHRS, CDR2 YFSETQ. CDR3 sequence (DNA): TGCGCCAGCAGCTCCCGGGGGTTGAACACTGAAGCTTTCTTT. This encodes CASSSRGLNTEAFF.

V gene TRBV7-9 combines with J gene TRBJ1-5, with D unclear. V lost 1 base and J lost 6, with 13 bases in between. The CDR3 is 15 residues long. CDR1 and CDR2 (germline): SEHNR, FQNEAQ (reference sequence). The CDR3 sequence is CASSLDGSLGQPQHF. CDR3 DNA: TGTGCCAGCAGCTTAGACGGCTCACTCGGTCAGCCCCAGCATTTT.

Only a few counts were recorded for this clone. The chain links TRBV7-9 to TRBJ1-2, with D uncertain. Deletions cut 4 bases from V and 2 bases from J, with 2 bases between. CDR3 size: 11 residues. Germline-derived CDR1 and CDR2 are SEHNR and FQNEAQ (reference sequence). The CDR3 region is CASSSNYGYTF. The CDR3 DNA follows: TGTGCCAGCAGCTCGAACTATGGCTACACCTTC.

The CDR3 region has the DNA TGTGCCAGTAGAACACAGGAATTGGGTAGCAATCAGCCCCAGCATTTT. Protein: CASRTQELGSNQPQHF. The chain uses TRBV19 and TRBJ1-5; D might be TRBD1 (5 bases). Per germline, CDR1 LNHDA and CDR2 SQIVND (reference sequence). Trimming removed 6 bases at V and 0 bases at J, with 15 bases between. CDR3 size: 16 residues.

This clone was picked up one time. V and J are TRBV4-2 and TRBJ1-1; D not certain. Germline CDR1 reads LGHNA; CDR2 reads YNFKEQ. This CDR3 spans 15 amino acids. Trimming shortened V by 0 bases and J by 4 bases, and 12 bases separated the two germline ends. This chain's CDR3 is CASSQDRSGLTEAFF. The CDR3 nucleotides are TGTGCCAGCAGCCAAGACCGCAGTGGGCTCACTGAAGCTTTCTTT.

This chain links TRBV5-1 with TRBJ1-1; TRBD1 is a possible D gene (5 bases). CDR3 size: 16 residues. Germline CDR1 SGHRS, CDR2 YFSETQ. V lost 1 base and J 0 bases, leaving 13 bases between the germline ends. CDR3 protein: CASSLNEAGMNTEAFF. The CDR3 DNA sequence: TGCGCCAGCAGCTTGAATGAGGCAGGGATGAACACTGAAGCTTTCTTT.

The chain employs TRBV6-2 or TRBV6-3 and TRBJ2-7; weak D call: TRBD2 (5 bases). The germline gives CDR1 MNHEY, CDR2 SVGEGT. The V end lost 5 bases, the J end lost 4 bases, and 15 bases lay between the germline ends. The CDR3 extends over 14 amino acids. CDR3 DNA sequence: TGTGCCAGCAGTAGGTCCGGACGGGGATACGAGCAGTACTTC. It codes for CASSRSGRGYEQYF.

This chain joins TRBV6-2 or TRBV6-3 and TRBJ1-6; D is perhaps TRBD1 (5 bases). The V and J ends lost 6 bases and 6 bases respectively, with 18 bases between them. Germline loops: CDR1 MNHEY, CDR2 SVGEGT. CDR3 length equals 16 residues. The CDR3, as DNA: TGTGCCAGCAGCCCTGTGGGGGGAGCCTCTAATTCACCCCTCCACTTT. The encoded protein is CASSPVGGASNSPLHF.

V and J are TRBV9 and TRBJ2-3; 12 bases agree with TRBD2. The CDR3 sequence is 14 residues long. J lost 6 bases, V lost 7 bases, and 6 bases had no gene match. Germline CDR1 and CDR2: SGDLS and YYNGEE. CDR3 residues: CASASGGAWDTQYF. DNA of the CDR3: TGTGCCAGCGCTAGCGGGGGGGCTTGGGATACGCAGTATTTT.

The chain uses TRBV24-1 and TRBJ1-3; D is perhaps TRBD1 (5 bases). CDR3 length: 17 amino acids. V was pared by 2 bases and J by 0 bases, with 13 bases between. Germline CDR1 reads KGHDR; CDR2 reads SFDVKD. CDR3: CATSDSGQGVSGNTIYF. The CDR3 nucleotides read TGTGCCACCAGTGATTCCGGACAAGGGGTCTCTGGAAACACCATATATTTT.

The chain joins TRBV29-1 to TRBJ2-7; D is uncertain. Per the germline V gene, CDR1 is SQVTM and CDR2 is ANQGSEA. Between the trimmed V and J ends, which lost 4 bases and 0 bases, there was a span of 10 bases. The CDR3 consists of 13 residues. The CDR3: CSVAYLRSYEQYF. Written as DNA, the CDR3 is TGCAGCGTTGCCTATCTCCGCTCCTACGAGCAGTACTTC.

The chain uses TRBV21-1 and TRBJ2-7; no DNA check was done on the table's D call, TRBD2. TRBV21-1 is a known pseudogene. The CDR3 covers 11 residues. The DNA for the CDR3 is TGTGCCAGCGGGAGCGCCTACGAGCAGTACTTC. Amino acid sequence: CASGSAYEQYF.